Below, 31 T cell receptor beta chains from the same sample are listed, as sequenced in a study of vaccination and CD4 T cells after COVID-19. The antigens of these receptors remain unknown. Treatment denoted: approximately nine-day PBMC culture with coronavirus spike peptide pools or control peptides (ViraFEST assay). At the Johns Hopkins FTIC core, DNA taken from cultured CD4+ T cells was sequenced by way of the Oncomine TCR Beta short-read assay. Using its own MiXCR run on the PCR reads, TCRdb lists one record per CDR3 protein. The sample has under 15,000 distinct CDR3 sequences, roughly 40% seen once. Here the sequenced sample was CD4+ T cells from blood, cultured in vitro, taken before SARS-CoV-2 vaccination. The receptors come from a human donor who had recovered from COVID-19.

The genes are TRBV29-1 and TRBJ1-1, with 11 bases that match TRBD1. Looked up from germline, CDR1 is SQVTM and CDR2 is ANQGSEA. The CDR3 is 13 residues long. V shed 6 bases and J 1 base; nucleotides not matched to a gene: 1. The CDR3 is CSVGQGGNTEAFF. The CDR3 nucleotides are TGCAGCGTGGGACAGGGGGGGAACACTGAAGCTTTCTTT.

This chain joins TRBV5-4 and TRBJ2-5, with 9 bases that match TRBD2. Trimming took 4 bases from V and 3 from J; bases not matched to a gene: 7. This CDR3 spans 15 amino acids. Germline CDR1 is SGHNT and CDR2 is YYREEE (reference sequence). The DNA of the CDR3 is TGTGCCAGCAGCACACCAGCGGGGGGTAAAGAGACCCAGTACTTC. Its translation is CASSTPAGGKETQYF.

The chain employs TRBV20-1 and TRBJ2-5; 9 bases map to TRBD2. J lost 4 bases, V lost 6 bases, and 18 bases had no gene match. The V gene's germline CDR1 is DFQATT and CDR2 SNEGSKA (reference sequence). The CDR3 totals 17 residues. The CDR3 loop is CSAPPLAGGGASETQYF. The CDR3 DNA sequence: TGCAGTGCCCCGCCACTAGCTGGCGGGGGGGCCTCAGAGACCCAGTACTTC.

The genes are TRBV7-2 and TRBJ1-1, with D possibly being TRBD1 (5 bases). The V gene lost 4 bases and the J gene lost 7 bases, with 13 bases spanning the gap. The CDR3 is 13 amino acids. Germline assignment: CDR1 SGHTA and CDR2 FQGNSA. The CDR3 loop is CASSSDRAFEAFF. DNA of the CDR3: TGTGCCAGCAGCTCAGACAGAGCCTTTGAAGCTTTCTTT.

This clonotype was seen a handful of times. The germline gene is not matched at one end of the junction; a read error may be the cause. The rearrangement joins TRBV29-1 to TRBJ1-1, with D hard to call. Germline values: CDR1 SQVTM, CDR2 ANQGSEA. This CDR3 has 10 amino acids. This CDR3 reads CSVEDNGFGF. In DNA, the CDR3 is TGCAGCGTTGAAGACAACGGTTTCGGGTTT.

This clonotype turned up a few times. The genes are TRBV20-1 and TRBJ2-7; 8 positions match TRBD2. Germline V gene sequence: CDR1 DFQATT, CDR2 SNEGSKA (reference sequence). The CDR3 runs 13 residues. V was pared by 3 bases and J by 7 bases, with 8 bases of the junction left unmatched. CDR3 DNA: TGCAGTGCTAGCACGGCTAGCGGGTATGAGCAGTACTTC. Protein sequence: CSASTASGYEQYF.

This clonotype was detected a few times. The chain has TRBV29-1 and TRBJ1-2; D is ambiguous. This CDR3 is 12 amino acids long. With 2 bases removed from V and 4 bases from J, the gap between germline ends came to 8 bases. Germline V gene sequence: CDR1 SQVTM, CDR2 ANQGSEA. CDR3 loop: CSVEKGSYGYTF. DNA of the CDR3: TGCAGCGTTGAAAAGGGCTCCTATGGCTACACCTTC.

The chain combines TRBV7-2 with TRBJ2-1; D possibly uses TRBD1 or TRBD2 (6 bases each). From germline, CDR1 is SGHTA and CDR2 FQGNSA. V gave up 1 base and J gave up 3 bases, with 10 bases separating them. The CDR3 loop spans 15 amino acids. In DNA form, the CDR3 reads TGTGCCAGCAGCTTAGGGGGGGCCCGCTACAATGAGCAGTTCTTC. It is translated as CASSLGGARYNEQFF.

V usage is TRBV11-1 and J usage is TRBJ2-1; D is uncertain. Germline V gene sequence: CDR1 SGHAT, CDR2 FQDESV (reference sequence). This CDR3 has 13 residues. Trimming removed 5 bases at V and 6 bases at J, with 11 bases between. The CDR3 coding sequence is TGTGCCAGCAGCCCGAGCGCGAGCAATGAGCAGTTCTTC. Translation gives CASSPSASNEQFF. The full variable domain, completed using reference TRBV11-1 and TRBJ2-1, is EAEVAQSPRYKITEKSQAVAFWCDPISGHATLYWYRQILGQGPELLVQFQDESVVDDSQLPKDRFSAERLKGVDSTLKIQPAELGDSAMYLCASSPSASNEQFFGPGTRLTVL.

The chain carries TRBV7-9 and TRBJ2-3; D is unclear. Trimming shortened V by 5 bases and J by 0 bases, and 18 bases separated the two germline ends. The germline V gene encodes CDR1 SEHNR and CDR2 FQNEAQ (reference sequence). The CDR3 totals 17 residues. The CDR3 here is CASSLQAGRPSTDTQYF. CDR3 DNA sequence: TGTGCCAGCAGCCTTCAGGCTGGAAGGCCTAGCACAGATACGCAGTATTTT.

The table lists this clonotype with a few counts. CDR3 nucleotides: TGTGCCAGCAGTTTCTACGGGGTGGAGGATGGCTACACCTTC. Protein sequence: CASSFYGVEDGYTF. This chain links TRBV12-3 or TRBV12-4 with TRBJ1-2; D not certain. The V end lost 3 bases, the J end lost 6 bases, and 14 bases lay between the germline ends. The CDR3 contains 14 residues.

The J gene is TRBJ1-1, the V gene TRBV2; no definite D call. CDR1 is SNHLY, CDR2 FYNNEI, per germline. V shed 3 bases and J shed 8 bases, with 16 bases lying between them. This CDR3 contains 14 residues. CDR3 protein: CASSDRPRVSEAFF. CDR3 DNA: TGTGCCAGCAGTGATCGACCCCGAGTGTCAGAAGCTTTCTTT.

The V call is TRBV20-1, the J call TRBJ2-7, with 10 bases aligning to TRBD1. Germline CDR1 is DFQATT and CDR2 is SNEGSKA (reference sequence). The CDR3 is made up of 14 amino acids. With V trimmed by 5 bases and J by 6 bases, 10 bases remained unmatched. The CDR3 coding sequence is TGCAGTGCTGTAACCGGGACAGGGGTGTCCGAGCAGTACTTC. As protein: CSAVTGTGVSEQYF.

This clonotype was picked up one time. The chain recombines TRBV11-1 with TRBJ2-2; no clear D gene. This CDR3 is 15 amino acids long. Germline CDR1 and CDR2: SGHAT and FQDESV (reference sequence). With 4 bases removed from V and 0 bases from J, the gap between germline ends came to 9 bases. The CDR3 DNA reads as TGTGCCAGCAGCTCGAGTACCTCGAACACCGGGGAGCTGTTTTTT. Translation: CASSSSTSNTGELFF. The complete variable domain, with remaining parts taken from reference TRBV11-1 and TRBJ2-2, reads EAEVAQSPRYKITEKSQAVAFWCDPISGHATLYWYRQILGQGPELLVQFQDESVVDDSQLPKDRFSAERLKGVDSTLKIQPAELGDSAMYLCASSSSTSNTGELFFGEGSRLTVL.

The chain has TRBV27 and TRBJ1-2; 7 bases match TRBD1. V was pared by 3 bases and J by 7 bases, with 5 bases of the junction left unmatched. The CDR3 sequence is 13 residues long. Germline-derived CDR1 and CDR2 are MNHEY and SMNVEV (reference sequence). CDR3 residues: CASSLAGGGGYTF. The CDR3 DNA follows: TGTGCCAGCAGTTTGGCAGGGGGGGGTGGCTACACCTTC.

Turning to this clonotype: The junction shows a germline mismatch at one end, possibly a read error. The rearrangement links TRBV7-2 to TRBJ2-4; no reliable D call. CDR3 size: 13 residues. Germline CDR1 SGHTA, CDR2 FQGNSA. CDR3 sequence reads: CASSSGAENIQYF. Here the CDR3 DNA reads TGTGCCAGCAGCTCAGGAGCCGAAAACATTCAGTACTTC.

This clonotype was observed once. The V gene is TRBV11-1, the J gene TRBJ2-5; D call uncertain. The CDR3 is made up of 14 amino acids. The ends were cut back, 5 bases at V and 5 bases at J, with 15 bases in the middle. Germline CDR1 is SGHAT and CDR2 is FQDESV (reference sequence). The chain's CDR3 is CASSKDALQETQYF. The CDR3 nucleotides read TGTGCCAGCAGCAAGGACGCCTTGCAGGAGACCCAGTACTTC.

For the CDR3, the DNA is TGTGCCAGTAGTATCCAGGGAACTGAAGCTTTCTTT. Protein product: CASSIQGTEAFF. This chain links TRBV19 with TRBJ1-1, with D possibly being TRBD1 (5 bases). The V and J ends lost 3 bases and 5 bases respectively, with 7 bases between them. Germline V lookup: CDR1 LNHDA, CDR2 SQIVND (reference sequence). The CDR3 runs 12 residues.

V is TRBV5-4 and J is TRBJ2-5, with unresolved D. The CDR3 has 13 residues. Per the germline V gene, CDR1 is SGHNT and CDR2 is YYREEE (reference sequence). Trimming cost V 0 bases and J 3 bases, with 6 bases left between them. CDR3 in DNA: TGTGCCAGCAGCTTGGACCAGAAAGAGACCCAGTACTTC. Translated: CASSLDQKETQYF.

The rearrangement uses TRBV5-4 and TRBJ1-2, with 10 bases fitting TRBD1. The J segment lost 4 bases and the V segment lost 3 bases, leaving 3 bases of the junction unmatched. Per germline, CDR1 SGHNT and CDR2 YYREEE (reference sequence). The CDR3 totals 14 residues. The CDR3 DNA reads TGTGCCAGCAGCTCGGGACAGGGGCCCTATGGCTACACCTTC. It yields the protein CASSSGQGPYGYTF.

The V call is TRBV27, the J call TRBJ2-2; unclear D gene. The V and J ends lost 2 bases and 4 bases respectively, with 14 bases between them. Germline CDR1 and CDR2: MNHEY and SMNVEV (reference sequence). The CDR3 is 16 residues long. The CDR3 DNA reads TGTGCCAGCAGTTTAAGGCGGCTAGTGAGCACCGGGGAGCTGTTTTTT. Amino acids: CASSLRRLVSTGELFF.

This clonotype has a handful of counts. The genes are TRBV20-1 and TRBJ2-7; TRBD1 matches at 9 bases. The V and J ends lost 6 bases and 2 bases, in that order; junction bases with no gene match: 5. The germline V gene has CDR1 DFQATT and CDR2 SNEGSKA (reference sequence). The CDR3 loop spans 13 amino acids. The CDR3 spells CSALGTGTYEQYF. Here the CDR3 DNA reads TGCAGTGCCCTTGGGACAGGGACCTACGAGCAGTACTTC.

This chain uses TRBV4-2 with TRBJ2-2, with D unclear. The CDR3 has 16 residues. Trimming left V 0 bases short and J 0 bases short, with 8 bases between. The germline gives CDR1 LGHNA, CDR2 YNFKEQ. Written as DNA, the CDR3 is TGTGCCAGCAGCCAAGACGGCACCCCGAACACCGGGGAGCTGTTTTTT. Encoded protein: CASSQDGTPNTGELFF.

The chain has TRBV7-8 and TRBJ2-1; D may be TRBD2 (6 bases). Trimming cost V 5 bases and J 8 bases, with 19 bases left between them. CDR1 SGHVS and CDR2 FQNEAQ come from the germline V gene. The CDR3 sequence is 15 residues long. The DNA of the CDR3 is TGTGCCAGCAGCCCACGCGGCCTAGCGTCCGATGAGCAGTTCTTC. This translates into CASSPRGLASDEQFF.

This clonotype was seen a handful of times. The chain couples TRBV20-1 to TRBJ1-2; TRBD1 agrees at 7 bases. Per germline, CDR1 DFQATT and CDR2 SNEGSKA (reference sequence). This CDR3 spans 14 amino acids. Germline trimming cut 1 base from V and 6 bases from J; bases unmatched to any gene: 8. The CDR3 nucleotides are TGCAGTGCTAGAGCGTTACAGGGGTTGAATGGCTACACCTTC. Translating it yields CSARALQGLNGYTF.

The chain has TRBV7-8 and TRBJ2-7, with a possible D match to TRBD1 (6 bases). The CDR3 is 14 residues long. Germline loops: CDR1 SGHVS, CDR2 FQNEAQ. V lost 1 base and J 3 bases, leaving 10 bases between the germline ends. The chain's CDR3 is CASSLGGQGYEQYF. In DNA, the CDR3 is TGTGCCAGCAGCTTAGGGGGGCAGGGCTACGAGCAGTACTTC. Based on the CDR3 plus reference TRBV7-8 and TRBJ2-7, the full variable domain is GAGVSQSPRYKVAKRGQDVALRCDPISGHVSLFWYQQALGQGPEFLTYFQNEAQLDKSGLPSDRFFAERPEGSVSTLKIQRTQQEDSAVYLCASSLGGQGYEQYFGPGTRLTVT.

This chain uses TRBV6-2 or TRBV6-3 with TRBJ2-7; D ambiguous. The germline CDR1 and CDR2 sequences are MNHEY and SVGEGT. Trimming cost V 2 bases and J 0 bases, with 11 bases left between them. CDR3 length equals 15 residues. The CDR3 reads CASSYNQPDSYEQYF. CDR3 bases: TGTGCCAGCAGTTACAATCAGCCCGACTCCTACGAGCAGTACTTC.

The chain recombines TRBV7-9 with TRBJ2-7; TRBD1 agrees at 8 bases. The junction had 5 bases not matched to a gene; V was cut back by 7 bases and J by 0 bases. This CDR3 comprises 14 residues. CDR1 SEHNR and CDR2 FQNEAQ come from the germline V gene (reference sequence). Written as DNA, the CDR3 is TGTGCCAGCACCGGACAGGGTAACTCCTACGAGCAGTACTTC. It codes for CASTGQGNSYEQYF.

The chain couples TRBV6-1 to TRBJ1-1, with 10 positions matching TRBD1. V lost 6 bases to trimming and J lost 3 bases; unmatched junction nucleotides: 4. This CDR3 spans 14 amino acids. Germline values: CDR1 MNHNS, CDR2 SASEGT. CDR3 loop: CASRPDRGHTEAFF. The CDR3 DNA follows: TGTGCCAGCAGACCCGACAGGGGGCACACTGAAGCTTTCTTT.

The genes are TRBV19 and TRBJ1-5; D remains unclear. Trimming took 3 bases from V and 3 from J, leaving 6 bases between them. CDR1 and CDR2 (germline): LNHDA, SQIVND (reference sequence). The CDR3 has 13 residues. Here the CDR3 DNA reads TGTGCCAGTAGTATTCAGGCCAATCAGCCCCAGCATTTT. Translated, it gives CASSIQANQPQHF.

This clonotype was observed a few times. V and J are TRBV21-1 and TRBJ1-6. TRBV21-1 is described as a pseudogene. This CDR3 has 16 amino acids. CDR3 region: CASRVKGSSYNSPLHF. CDR3 in DNA: TGTGCCAGCAGGGTTAAGGGAAGCTCCTATAATTCACCCCTCCACTTT.